Shown below are 4 T cell receptor beta chains from a single sample sequenced in a study of human T cells and chemical hapten exposure (dated by TCRdb to about 2021). This specimen's time point label, per the study, means: patch test 2, 6 weeks after DPC sensitization. The meaning of the sample's treatment or condition label: therapeutic diphenylcyclopropenone sensitization with weekly scalp DPC. The library was prepared using RACE. Sequencing instrument: NextSeq 500. TCRdb handled the public reads itself, with Q25 trimming in fastp and clone calling in MiXCR, and kept productive beta chains. Every distinct CDR3 protein forms one entry, paired with its most common genes and DNA. Counted in this sample were approximately 120,000 distinct CDR3 sequences; 9.2% of them appeared once. The ten largest clones capture 3% to 4% of the sample. The sample consisted of whole blood, taken in connection with sensitization to the hapten diphenylcyclopropenone (DPC). Source of these receptors: a woman between 40 and 50 years old with alopecia areata. Some clones in this sample may be carry-over from other donors' samples.

This clonotype has at least ten counts. The chain joins TRBV9 to TRBJ2-7; no reliable D call. The CDR3 runs 13 residues. Germline CDR1 is SGDLS and CDR2 is YYNGEE. Trimming pared 3 bases from V and 3 bases from J, leaving 10 bases between. The CDR3 loop is CASSGTANYEQYF. As DNA, the CDR3 is TGTGCCAGCAGCGGGACGGCAAACTACGAGCAGTACTTC.

This clonotype has at least ten counts. The V and J genes are TRBV12-3 or TRBV12-4 and TRBJ1-2, with a tentative D call TRBD1 (5 bases). V lost 3 bases and J lost 5, with 10 bases in between. The CDR3 covers 13 residues. The CDR3 is CASSLMGPYGYTF. CDR3 DNA sequence: TGTGCCAGCAGTTTGATGGGGCCGTATGGCTACACCTTC.

The V gene is TRBV7-2, the J gene TRBJ1-2, with D maybe TRBD1 (5 bases). Between the trimmed V and J ends, which lost 5 bases and 8 bases, there was a span of 18 bases. The CDR3 covers 14 residues. The V gene's germline CDR1 is SGHTA and CDR2 FQGNSA. CDR3 loop: CASSQGRDYSGYTF. CDR3 nucleotides: TGTGCCAGCAGCCAGGGACGGGATTATTCGGGCTACACCTTC.

Ten or more counts support this clonotype. Written as DNA, the CDR3 is TGTGCCAGCAGGAATGGGCGGGGGGTCTCCTACAATGAGCAGTTCTTC. Translating it yields CASRNGRGVSYNEQFF. The V call is TRBV2, the J call TRBJ2-1; 8 bases are shared with TRBD2. Trimming cost V 6 bases and J 0 bases; bases outside gene matches: 7. CDR3 length equals 16 residues. Germline V gene lookup returns CDR1 SNHLY and CDR2 FYNNEI.